One sample yielded the 29 T cell receptor beta chains listed below, sequenced in a study of shared clonotypes between healthy human individuals. Here immunoSEQ multiplex PCR was the method, and the copy in TCRdb shows in-frame clones only, minus some. The sample records 1.5 million to 2.5 million clones, less than 95% being singletons. Positively selected for CCR7, the CD45RO-negative cells used as naive CD8 cells excluded terminally differentiated effector memory CD45RA+ cells. The sequenced sample consisted of naive CD8+ T cells sorted from blood. The receptor source for this set is a man aged 18 to 35 in good health.

The chain is built from TRBV4-1 and TRBJ2-1, with TRBD2 matching 10 bases. Germline assignment: CDR1 MGHRA and CDR2 YSYEKL. The junction had 5 bases not matched to a gene; V was cut back by 2 bases and J by 7 bases. This CDR3 has 15 residues. The CDR3 nucleotides read TGCGCCAGCAGCCAACTAGCGGGAGAAGGAAATGAGCAGTTCTTC. As protein: CASSQLAGEGNEQFF.

This clone occurred once. V gene TRBV7-8 combines with J gene TRBJ2-3; D might be TRBD2 (5 bases). The CDR3 has 16 residues. Germline V gene lookup returns CDR1 SGHVS and CDR2 FQNEAQ. Trimming pared 0 bases from V and 2 bases from J, leaving 12 bases between. The CDR3: CASSLAPRVATDTQYF. In DNA, the CDR3 is TGTGCCAGCAGCTTAGCGCCGAGGGTGGCCACAGATACGCAGTATTTT.

With respect to this clone: The same CDR3 also results from other DNA sequences found in this sample. The V and J genes are TRBV9 and TRBJ1-1; TRBD1 matches 8 bases. Per the germline V gene, CDR1 is SGDLS and CDR2 is YYNGEE. With 3 bases clipped from V and 0 bases from J, the junction kept 1 base outside the gene matches. The CDR3 has 14 residues. CDR3 protein: CASSETGVNTEAFF. The DNA of the CDR3 is TGTGCCAGCAGCGAGACAGGGGTGAACACTGAAGCTTTCTTT.

Remarks on this clone: Germline and junction disagree at one end, which may indicate a read error. This sequence joins TRBV4-1 and TRBJ1-1; no reliable D call. The CDR3 is 16 residues long. Germline-derived CDR1 and CDR2 are MGHRA and YSYEKL. This CDR3 reads CASIQSEGGMNTEAFF. In DNA form, the CDR3 reads TGCGCCAGCATCCAAAGCGAGGGAGGAATGAACACTGAAGCTTTCTTT.

Turning to this clone: Other DNA sequences in this sample translate to the same CDR3. V usage is TRBV5-5 and J usage is TRBJ1-1; no clear D gene. V was cut by 1 base and J by 5 bases, with 3 bases left in between. This CDR3 comprises 11 residues. CDR1 and CDR2 (germline): SGHKS, YYEKEE (reference sequence). The CDR3 sequence: CASSLTTEAFF. The CDR3, as DNA: TGTGCCAGCAGCTTGACAACTGAAGCTTTCTTT.

J is TRBJ1-1 and V is TRBV30, with TRBD1 as a possible D gene (6 bases). The CDR3 has 12 residues. V was clipped by 2 bases and J by 5 bases, with 9 bases between them. Germline V gives CDR1 GTSNPN, CDR2 SVGIG (reference sequence). DNA of the CDR3: TGTGCCTGGAGTCTGGGGGCAACTGAAGCTTTCTTT. Translating gives CAWSLGATEAFF.

V is TRBV9 and J is TRBJ2-1; no clear D. The germline V gene has CDR1 SGDLS and CDR2 YYNGEE. CDR3 size: 17 residues. V was trimmed by 3 bases and J by 6 bases, leaving 22 bases between them. The CDR3 coding sequence is TGTGCCAGCAGCGCCCCTAAAATGGGTCACCTCCCCAATGAGCAGTTCTTC. Encoded protein: CASSAPKMGHLPNEQFF.

The CDR3: CASSLQGTGEQYF. CDR3 in DNA: TGTGCCAGCAGCTTGCAGGGGACCGGGGAGCAGTACTTC. The rearrangement links TRBV5-4 to TRBJ2-7, with a possible D match to TRBD1 (6 bases). This CDR3 is 13 amino acids long. Trimming stripped 1 base from V and 7 bases from J, with 12 bases between. Germline assignment: CDR1 SGHNT and CDR2 YYREEE (reference sequence).

The J gene is TRBJ2-7, the V gene TRBV7-2; perhaps TRBD2 as D (6 bases). The CDR3 sequence is 13 residues long. The germline gives CDR1 SGHTA, CDR2 FQGNSA. Trimming shortened V by 3 bases and J by 7 bases, and 13 bases separated the two germline ends. CDR3 coding DNA: TGTGCCAGCAGCTTTATAGGTCGGGAGGAGCAGTACTTC. It yields the protein CASSFIGREEQYF.

The chain employs TRBV5-6 and TRBJ2-7, with TRBD1 as a possible D gene (6 bases). The germline V and J ends were trimmed by 0 bases and 2 bases, with 9 bases remaining between them. Per germline, CDR1 SGHDT and CDR2 YYEEEE. The CDR3 runs 14 residues. The CDR3, as DNA: TGTGCCAGCAGCTTGGCGACAGGCCCCTACGAGCAGTACTTC. The encoded protein is CASSLATGPYEQYF.

The V gene is TRBV7-9, the J gene TRBJ1-1; D unresolved. This CDR3 comprises 14 residues. Deletions cut 9 bases from V and 0 bases from J, with 14 bases between. CDR1 is SEHNR and CDR2 is FQNEAQ in the germline V gene (reference sequence). The CDR3 bases are TGTGCCAGTGAGATTGGGCTTATGAACACTGAAGCTTTCTTT. It yields the protein CASEIGLMNTEAFF.

V is TRBV9 and J is TRBJ2-7; TRBD2 is a possible D gene (5 bases). The CDR3 runs 15 residues. Germline loops: CDR1 SGDLS, CDR2 YYNGEE. The V and J ends lost 6 bases and 4 bases respectively, with 20 bases between them. CDR3 DNA: TGTGCCAGCACCCCTGGAGGTTCCACCGCTTACGAGCAGTACTTC. Encoded protein: CASTPGGSTAYEQYF. Filled out from reference TRBV9 and TRBJ2-7, the complete variable domain reads DSGVTQTPKHLITATGQRVTLRCSPRSGDLSVYWYQQSLDQGLQFLIQYYNGEERAKGNILERFSAQQFPDLHSELNLSSLELGDSALYFCASTPGGSTAYEQYFGPGTRLTVT.

This chain links TRBV12-2 with TRBJ2-1; TRBD1, the table's D call, was not compared with the DNA. TRBV12-2 constitutes a pseudogene. The CDR3 has 15 amino acids. CDR3: CASRPGQAPYNEQFF. CDR3 DNA sequence: TGTGCAAGTCGCCCCGGACAGGCCCCCTACAATGAGCAGTTCTTC.

In DNA form, the CDR3 reads TGTGCCTGGAGTGTACCTAGCGGGGGCGTCGAGCAGTTCTTC. Translation gives CAWSVPSGGVEQFF. The rearrangement links TRBV30 to TRBJ2-1; TRBD2 matches 10 bases. The CDR3 is 14 residues long. V shed 0 bases and J 10 bases; nucleotides not matched to a gene: 6. The germline V gene encodes CDR1 GTSNPN and CDR2 SVGIG (reference sequence).

The chain links TRBV11-3 to TRBJ1-1, with 10 bases aligning to TRBD1. The J segment lost 0 bases and the V segment lost 6 bases, leaving 4 bases of the junction unmatched. CDR1 SGHNT and CDR2 YENEEA come from the germline V gene. This CDR3 is built from 15 residues. The CDR3 reads CASSSGTGVNTEAFF. The CDR3 DNA reads as TGTGCCAGCAGTTCCGGGACAGGGGTGAACACTGAAGCTTTCTTT.

A single count supports this clone. V usage is TRBV7-9 and J usage is TRBJ2-2, with 7 positions matching TRBD2. There are 16 residues in the CDR3. J was trimmed by 4 bases and V by 0 bases; bases with no gene match: 5. Germline values: CDR1 SEHNR, CDR2 FQNEAQ (reference sequence). The CDR3 is CASSLAGGRGTGELFF. The CDR3 DNA is TGTGCCAGCAGCTTAGCGGGCGGGAGAGGCACCGGGGAGCTGTTTTTT.

The CDR3 sequence: CASSFGYGADTEAFF. CDR3 in DNA: TGCGCCAGCAGCTTCGGGTATGGGGCGGACACTGAAGCTTTCTTT. The chain has TRBV5-1 and TRBJ1-1; the D gene is possibly TRBD1 (5 bases). V lost 2 bases and J lost 3, with 14 bases in between. This CDR3 contains 15 residues. Germline CDR1 reads SGHRS; CDR2 reads YFSETQ. Variable domain in full (rest from reference TRBV5-1 and TRBJ1-1): KAGVTQTPRYLIKTRGQQVTLSCSPISGHRSVSWYQQTPGQGLQFLFEYFSETQRNKGNFPGRFSGRQFSNSRSEMNVSTLELGDSALYLCASSFGYGADTEAFFGQGTRLTVV.

The chain combines TRBV7-3 with TRBJ2-2; D gene unclear. Per germline, CDR1 SGHTA and CDR2 FQGTGA. This CDR3 contains 14 residues. Trimming took off 1 base at V and 1 base at J, with 4 bases between the two ends. CDR3 sequence: CASSLILNTGELFF. The CDR3 nucleotides read TGTGCCAGCAGCTTAATTCTGAACACCGGGGAGCTGTTTTTT.

This clone was recorded once. V usage is TRBV9 and J usage is TRBJ2-7, with 8 positions matching TRBD2. This CDR3 comprises 15 residues. With V trimmed by 3 bases and J by 1 base, 6 bases remained unmatched. Germline values: CDR1 SGDLS, CDR2 YYNGEE. CDR3 sequence reads: CASSGSGGLSYEQYF. The CDR3 DNA is TGTGCCAGCAGCGGAAGCGGGGGCCTATCCTACGAGCAGTACTTC.

V usage is TRBV7-6 and J usage is TRBJ1-2, with D possibly TRBD1 on 5 matching bases. V was cut by 1 base and J by 3 bases, with 18 bases left in between. CDR1 is SGHVS, CDR2 FNYEAQ, per germline. CDR3 size: 17 residues. CDR3 coding DNA: TGTGCCAGCAGCTTAGGAAGGGACGGACGGGGATACTATGGCTACACCTTC. This translates into CASSLGRDGRGYYGYTF.

The chain joins TRBV4-1 to TRBJ2-3, with 14 bases that match TRBD2. In germline, CDR1 is MGHRA, CDR2 YSYEKL. The CDR3 loop spans 15 amino acids. The V gene end was trimmed by 6 bases and the J gene end by 6 bases; junction bases not matched to a gene: 5. The CDR3 spells CASSRTSGGPDTQYF. CDR3 nucleotides: TGCGCCAGCAGTCGGACTAGCGGGGGGCCGGATACGCAGTATTTT.

CDR3 nucleotides: TGCAGCGTTGTGACTAGCGGGAGTCCCAGATCCTACAATGAGCAGTTCTTC. It codes for CSVVTSGSPRSYNEQFF. The chain uses TRBV29-1 and TRBJ2-1; 12 bases are shared with TRBD2. Germline V CDR1 and CDR2: SQVTM, ANQGSEA. The CDR3 extends over 17 amino acids. The J segment lost 1 base and the V segment lost 4 bases, leaving 8 bases of the junction unmatched.

This clone is a singleton in its sample. This chain uses TRBV27 with TRBJ1-1; 7 bases are shared with TRBD1. Per the germline V gene, CDR1 is MNHEY and CDR2 is SMNVEV (reference sequence). Trimming cost V 5 bases and J 3 bases; bases outside gene matches: 9. CDR3 length equals 15 residues. The CDR3 sequence is CASSPFTGVDTEAFF. DNA for the CDR3: TGTGCCAGCAGTCCCTTCACAGGGGTGGACACTGAAGCTTTCTTT.

This clone came up once. The rearrangement links TRBV6-1 to TRBJ1-1; D gene ambiguous. The V gene lost 1 base and the J gene lost 2 bases, with 11 bases spanning the gap. Per the germline V gene, CDR1 is MNHNS and CDR2 is SASEGT. The CDR3 extends over 15 amino acids. The chain's CDR3 is CASSEVRTDNTEAFF. The CDR3 coding sequence is TGTGCCAGCAGTGAAGTTAGGACGGATAACACTGAAGCTTTCTTT.

The V gene is TRBV7-9, the J gene TRBJ2-1; 10 bases agree with TRBD2. After removal of 4 bases from V and 14 bases from J, the junction contained 5 bases not matched to a gene. CDR1 SEHNR and CDR2 FQNEAQ come from the germline V gene (reference sequence). The CDR3 length is 12 residues. CDR3 in DNA: TGTGCCAGCAGCTCTGGAGCGGGAGGGAAGTTCTTC. The encoded protein is CASSSGAGGKFF.

The chain's CDR3 is CASSSWNTEAFF. The CDR3 DNA reads TGTGCCAGCAGTAGTTGGAACACTGAAGCTTTCTTT. This chain connects TRBV9 to TRBJ1-1; D remains ambiguous. Germline V gene data show CDR1 as SGDLS and CDR2 as YYNGEE. V lost 5 bases and J 1 base, leaving 6 bases between the germline ends. The CDR3 totals 12 residues.

The J gene is TRBJ2-6, the V gene TRBV7-9; 12 bases align to TRBD2. The V segment lost 5 bases and the J segment 0 bases; nucleotides outside the gene matches: 8. This CDR3 spans 19 amino acids. Per the germline V gene, CDR1 is SEHNR and CDR2 is FQNEAQ (reference sequence). The CDR3 reads CASSGETSGSTSGANVLTF. The DNA of the CDR3 is TGTGCCAGCAGCGGAGAGACTAGCGGGAGTACCTCTGGGGCCAACGTCCTGACTTTC.

This clone appeared once. The V call is TRBV5-1, the J call TRBJ2-3; 8 nucleotides line up with TRBD2. CDR1 SGHRS and CDR2 YFSETQ come from the germline V gene. This CDR3 comprises 19 residues. Germline trimming cut 3 bases from V and 3 bases from J; bases unmatched to any gene: 18. CDR3 protein: CASSSTGSGSKLGTDTQYF. CDR3 nucleotides: TGCGCCAGCAGCTCGACGGGGAGCGGGAGTAAGTTGGGGACAGATACGCAGTATTTT. Full variable domain (rest looked up from reference TRBV5-1 and TRBJ2-3): KAGVTQTPRYLIKTRGQQVTLSCSPISGHRSVSWYQQTPGQGLQFLFEYFSETQRNKGNFPGRFSGRQFSNSRSEMNVSTLELGDSALYLCASSSTGSGSKLGTDTQYFGPGTRLTVL.

Worth noting for this clone: The sample has other DNA sequences that encode this CDR3 too. This chain uses TRBV4-3 with TRBJ2-7; 9 bases align to TRBD1. V shed 0 bases and J 4 bases; nucleotides not matched to a gene: 4. The germline V gene encodes CDR1 LGHNA and CDR2 YSLEER. The CDR3 sequence is 15 residues long. CDR3: CASSQEPGQGYEQYF. In nucleotides, the CDR3 is TGCGCCAGCAGCCAAGAACCGGGACAGGGTTACGAGCAGTACTTC.